These T cell receptor beta chains were read from a single sample in a study of cytomegalovirus exposure and HLA in healthy donors. The assay was immunoSEQ multiplex PCR, and TCRdb's table has in-frame clones only and misses some. The data show 70,000 or so clones, 94% seen once. Sequenced sample: PBMCs. Source of these receptors: a man between 18 and 29 years old in good health and CMV-seropositive. Each CDR3 is given with its conserved first and last residue. Fields, in order: clone size, V gene, D gene, J gene, CDR3 length, CDR3 DNA, CDR3 protein. The D gene is left open where the match is weak. Size values are once, few and many counts, or a class for expanded clones, and some rows have none.

NA,TRBV7-3,TRBD1,TRBJ2-1,17,TGTGCCAGCAGCTTAACGAGCGGGACAGGGGTCAGGAATGAGCAGTTCTTC,CASSLTSGTGVRNEQFF
NA,TRBV19,NA,TRBJ2-1,13,TGTGCCAGTAGTCCCGGGGTAATTTATGAGCAGTTCTTC,CASSPGVIYEQFF
NA,TRBV5-1,NA,TRBJ2-3,14,TGCGCCAGCAGCTTGAGGGCGGGCGGAGATACGCAGTATTTT,CASSLRAGGDTQYF
NA,TRBV9,TRBD1,TRBJ1-4,13,TGTGCCAGCAGCAGAGGGACAGGGGGGGAACTGTTTTTT,CASSRGTGGELFF
NA,TRBV30,NA,TRBJ2-7,13,TGTGCCTGGAATACAGGTGGAACCTACGAGCAGTACTTC,CAWNTGGTYEQYF
NA,TRBV28,TRBD1,TRBJ1-5,15,TGTGCCAGCAGTTTACCGGGACAGGGGAGTCAGCCCCAGCATTTT,CASSLPGQGSQPQHF
NA,TRBV2,NA,TRBJ1-5,16,TGTGCCAGCAGAAGGGAAGCGGGAGCCGGGAATCAGCCCCAGCATTTT,CASRREAGAGNQPQHF
NA,TRBV5-1,NA,TRBJ2-1,15,TGCGCCAGCAAACAGGAGGGGTCCGTTTACAATGAGCAGTTCTTC,CASKQEGSVYNEQFF
NA,TRBV19,TRBD2,TRBJ2-2,18,TGTGCCAGTAGTATAGTGGTAGCGGGAGTAGGATTTGCCGGGGAGCTGTTTTTT,CASSIVVAGVGFAGELFF
few,TRBV28,TRBD1,TRBJ1-1,15,TGTGCCAGCAGTTGGCCGGGACAGGGATCCACTGAAGCTTTCTTT,CASSWPGQGSTEAFF
few,TRBV7-3,NA,TRBJ1-2,13,TGTGCCAGCAGCTCCGGACAAGCCTATGGCTACACCTTC,CASSSGQAYGYTF
NA,TRBV5-5,NA,TRBJ2-6,15,TGTGCCAGCACCCTACTAAGCTCTGGGGCCAACGTCCTGACTTTC,CASTLLSSGANVLTF
NA,TRBV29-1,TRBD1,TRBJ1-1,12,TGCAGCGTTTACCAGGGGGACACTGAAGCTTTCTTT,CSVYQGDTEAFF
NA,TRBV7-2,NA,TRBJ1-5,15,TGTGCCAGCAGCTTTGGGCCACTTGGGGCTCAGCCCCAGCATTTT,CASSFGPLGAQPQHF
NA,TRBV5-4,NA,TRBJ2-7,15,TGTGCCAGCAGCTTGGGGCTAGCGTCGACCTACGAGCAGTACTTC,CASSLGLASTYEQYF
NA,TRBV29-1,NA,TRBJ2-1,13,TGCAGCGTTGCTAGGGGGAGTCTCAATGAGCAGTTCTTC,CSVARGSLNEQFF
NA,TRBV7-3,NA,TRBJ1-1,13,TGTGCCAGCAGCCTAGACAGGAACACTGAAGCTTTCTTT,CASSLDRNTEAFF
NA,TRBV7-9,TRBD1,TRBJ2-2,14,TGTGCCAGCAGTGGACAGGTGAACACCGGGGAGCTGTTTTTT,CASSGQVNTGELFF
NA,TRBV9,TRBD2,TRBJ2-1,20,TGTGCCAGCAGTGCCGGTGCGGGGTCCGGGGCGGGAGGGCCCTACAATGAGCAGTTCTTC,CASSAGAGSGAGGPYNEQFF
NA,TRBV5-1,TRBD1,TRBJ2-7,15,TGCGCCAGCAGCTTGGGGACAGGCCCTTTGGGCGAGCAGTACTTC,CASSLGTGPLGEQYF
NA,TRBV29-1,NA,TRBJ1-2,13,TGCAGCACCGGACAGACAACTAACTATGGCTACACCTTC,CSTGQTTNYGYTF
NA,TRBV5-1,TRBD1,TRBJ2-1,13,TGCGCCAGCAGTTGGACAGGGGTCTTTGAGCAGTTCTTC,CASSWTGVFEQFF
NA,TRBV5-1,NA,TRBJ1-4,13,TGCGCCAGCAGTGAGGCAACTAATGAAAAACTGTTTTTT,CASSEATNEKLFF
NA,TRBV11-2,TRBD2,TRBJ2-1,14,TGTGCCAGCAGTTACAGCGGGAGATACAATGAGCAGTTCTTC,CASSYSGRYNEQFF
NA,TRBV28,NA,TRBJ1-3,15,TGTGCCAGCAGTCATGACAAGGTGGCTGGAAACACCATATATTTT,CASSHDKVAGNTIYF
NA,TRBV19,NA,TRBJ2-7,15,TGTGCCAGTAGTATCGGGGGACCTGGGGCCTACGAGCAGTACTTC,CASSIGGPGAYEQYF
NA,TRBV6-5,TRBD1,TRBJ1-1,15,TGTGCCAGCAGTATTTACCGGGACAGGGGGACTGAAGCTTTCTTT,CASSIYRDRGTEAFF
once,TRBV19,TRBD1,TRBJ1-5,16,TGTGCCAGTAGGATGACAGGGGTACTCAACAATCAGCCCCAGCATTTT,CASRMTGVLNNQPQHF
NA,TRBV11-3,NA,TRBJ2-3,15,TGTGCCAGCAGCGAGGGACCGGGGAGGACGAATACGCAGTATTTT,CASSEGPGRTNTQYF
NA,TRBV5-6,TRBD1,TRBJ1-2,14,TGTGCCAGCAGCTTGGACTCCGGGACAGGGGGATTTCACTTC,CASSLDSGTGGFHF
NA,TRBV19,TRBD1,TRBJ1-1,12,TGTGCCAGTAGTAACAGGGGCCCTGAAGCTTTCTTT,CASSNRGPEAFF
few,TRBV28,NA,TRBJ2-7,12,TGTGCCAGCAGTTTTCAAAACTACGAGCAGTACTTC,CASSFQNYEQYF
NA,TRBV28,TRBD2,TRBJ2-7,11,TGTGCCAGCGGGAGGGTGAACGAGCAGTACTTC,CASGRVNEQYF
NA,TRBV28,NA,TRBJ1-1,15,TGTGCCAGCAGTTCCACATTGGGAGGTCACGGTGAAGCTTTCTTT,CASSSTLGGHGEAFF
NA,TRBV27,NA,TRBJ2-1,16,TGTGCCAGCACCTCGAGAGGACTAACGATCTACAATGAGCAGTTCTTC,CASTSRGLTIYNEQFF
few,TRBV2,NA,TRBJ2-7,11,TGTGCCAGCAGTGACAGGTACGAGCAGTACTTC,CASSDRYEQYF
NA,TRBV6-1,NA,TRBJ2-7,12,TGTGCCAGCAGTGAACAGGGCTACGAGCAGTACTTC,CASSEQGYEQYF
NA,TRBV11-2,NA,TRBJ2-7,14,TGTGCCAGCAGCTCGGACATTTCTTACTACGAGCAGTACTTC,CASSSDISYYEQYF
NA,TRBV9,TRBD2,TRBJ2-7,15,TGTGCCAGCAGCCCCAGGACTAGCGGGAGCTACGAGCAGTACTTC,CASSPRTSGSYEQYF
NA,TRBV5-5,NA,TRBJ1-1,16,TGTGCCAGCAGCTATCTTCGTGGGGGAGGAGGCACTGAAGCTTTCTTT,CASSYLRGGGGTEAFF
NA,TRBV28,NA,TRBJ2-7,13,TGTGCCAGCAGTTTCCCCCTCCTCAGGGAGCAGTACTTC,CASSFPLLREQYF
NA,TRBV28,NA,TRBJ2-7,14,TGTGCCAGCAGTTCGGATATACAGGGCTACGAGCAGTACTTC,CASSSDIQGYEQYF
once,TRBV28,TRBD1,TRBJ1-4,15,TGTGCCAGCAGTTTCTCGGGACAGGGTATTGAAAAACTGTTTTTT,CASSFSGQGIEKLFF
NA,TRBV7-6,NA,TRBJ2-2,16,TGTGCCAGCAGCCAAAAGAGGGCCTTAAGCACCGGGGAGCTGTTTTTT,CASSQKRALSTGELFF
once,TRBV29-1,NA,TRBJ2-1,11,TGCAGCGTTGCTCGAGTCAATGAGCAGTTCTTC,CSVARVNEQFF